This T cell receptor beta chain was captured in a study of blood T cell repertoires in COVID-19. Looking at the study overall: Acute and convalescent COVID-19 samples came from the United States, Italy and Spain. In each case, the material was cDNA or gDNA derived from T cells, B-cell-depleted T cells, or PBMCs.

Original processing methods: The assay estimated nucleated cells by amplifying reference gene primers. The method was immunoSEQ multiplex PCR; TCRdb's version includes in-frame clones alone and lacks a portion of them. The V and J calls and clone size come from that table; D and trimming were worked out from the DNA. Of some 100,000 clones in the sample, around three quarters were seen once. This TCR was recovered from a human donor in a cohort sampled during active or convalescent COVID-19. Sequencing input: peripheral blood.

The CDR3 region is CAISEQGVTDTQYF. CDR3 nucleotide sequence: TGTGCCATCAGTGAACAGGGTGTCACAGATACGCAGTATTTT. The V and J genes are TRBV10-3 and TRBJ2-3, with D tentatively TRBD1 (6 bases). There are 14 residues in the CDR3. The germline V gene has CDR1 ENHRY and CDR2 SYGVKD. Trimming took off 3 bases at V and 2 bases at J, with 9 bases between the two ends.